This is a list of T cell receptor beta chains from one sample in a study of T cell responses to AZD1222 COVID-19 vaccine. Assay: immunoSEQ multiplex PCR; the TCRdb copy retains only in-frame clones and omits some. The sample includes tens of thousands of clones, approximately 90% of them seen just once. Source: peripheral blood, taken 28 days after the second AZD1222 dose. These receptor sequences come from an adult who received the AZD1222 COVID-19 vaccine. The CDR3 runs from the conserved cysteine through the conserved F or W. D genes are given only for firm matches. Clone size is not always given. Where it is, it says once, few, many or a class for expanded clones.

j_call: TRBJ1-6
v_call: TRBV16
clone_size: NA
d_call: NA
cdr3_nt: TGTGCCAGCAGCCAATCTCCGGGCGGAAGCTCCTATAATTCACCCCTCCACTTT
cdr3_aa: CASSQSPGGSSYNSPLHF

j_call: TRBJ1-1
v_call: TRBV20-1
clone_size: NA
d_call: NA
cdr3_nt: TGCAGTGCTTCCCCCGAGACTGAAGCTTTCTTT
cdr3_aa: CSASPETEAFF

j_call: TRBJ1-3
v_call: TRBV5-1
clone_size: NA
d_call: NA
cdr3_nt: TGCGCCAGCAGCTCGACTGAAAGCTCTGGAAACACCATATATTTT
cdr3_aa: CASSSTESSGNTIYF

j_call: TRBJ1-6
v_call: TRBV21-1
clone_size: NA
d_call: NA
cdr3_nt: TGTGCCAGCAGCTCCCTCAGGGGAAGAGTAGGGTCCTATAATTCACCCCTCCACTTT
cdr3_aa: CASSSLRGRVGSYNSPLHF

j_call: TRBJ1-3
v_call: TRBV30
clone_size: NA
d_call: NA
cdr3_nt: TGTGCGATTGAGTGGAGGGGTGGAAACACCATATATTTT
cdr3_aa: CAIEWRGGNTIYF

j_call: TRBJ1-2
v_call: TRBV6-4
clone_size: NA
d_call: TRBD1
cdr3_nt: TGTGCCAGCCGTCCGGGACAGGGCTATGGCTACACCTTC
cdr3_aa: CASRPGQGYGYTF

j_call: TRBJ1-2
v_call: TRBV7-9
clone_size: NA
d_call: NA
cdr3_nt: TGTGCCAGCGGGGTGAGGTCCTCCTATGGCTACACCTTC
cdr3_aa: CASGVRSSYGYTF

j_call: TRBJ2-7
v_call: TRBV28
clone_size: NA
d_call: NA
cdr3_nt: TGTGCCAGCTCCCCCTTCCCGGGAGACTACGAGCAGTACTTC
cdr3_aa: CASSPFPGDYEQYF

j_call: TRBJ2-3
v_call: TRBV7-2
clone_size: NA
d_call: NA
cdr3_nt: TGTGCCATTTCGGCGGGTACGCAGTATTTT
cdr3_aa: CAISAGTQYF

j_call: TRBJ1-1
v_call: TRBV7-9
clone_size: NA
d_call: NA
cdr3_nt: TGTGCCAGCAGCTTAGAGGGGTTCGGTGAAGCTTTCTTT
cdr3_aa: CASSLEGFGEAFF

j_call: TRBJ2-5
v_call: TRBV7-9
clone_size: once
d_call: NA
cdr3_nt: TGTGCCAGCAGCCTCCTCAGAACAACGACGGAAGAGACCCAGTACTTC
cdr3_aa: CASSLLRTTTEETQYF

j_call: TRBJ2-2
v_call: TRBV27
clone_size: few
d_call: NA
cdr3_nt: TGTGCCAGCAGTTTCACTCAGGGCGGGTACACCGGGGAGCTGTTTTTT
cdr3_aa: CASSFTQGGYTGELFF

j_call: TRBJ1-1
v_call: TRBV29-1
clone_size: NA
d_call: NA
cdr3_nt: TGCAGCGTTGTCGAGGGGCTGTACACTGAAGCTTTCTTT
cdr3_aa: CSVVEGLYTEAFF

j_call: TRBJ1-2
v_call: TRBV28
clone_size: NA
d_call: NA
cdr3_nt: TGTGCCAGCAGTATGGGACTACCTAACTATGGCTACACCTTC
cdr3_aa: CASSMGLPNYGYTF

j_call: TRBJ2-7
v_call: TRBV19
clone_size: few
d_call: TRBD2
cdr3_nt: TGTGCCAGTAGTCGCCTAGCGGGAGTTGGCGAGCAGTACTTC
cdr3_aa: CASSRLAGVGEQYF

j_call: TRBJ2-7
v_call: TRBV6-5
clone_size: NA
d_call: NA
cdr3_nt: TGTGCCAGCACTAGCCAAGGTTACGAGCAGTACTTC
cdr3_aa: CASTSQGYEQYF

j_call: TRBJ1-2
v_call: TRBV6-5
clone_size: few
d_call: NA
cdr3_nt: TGTGCCAGCAGCGGGCCGGGGGTAAGCTATGGCTACACCTTC
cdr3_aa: CASSGPGVSYGYTF

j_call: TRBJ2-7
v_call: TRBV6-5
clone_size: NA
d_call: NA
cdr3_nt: TGTGCCAGCTTTAAAGGGGCTACAACTTCCTACGAGCAGTACTTC
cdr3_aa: CASFKGATTSYEQYF

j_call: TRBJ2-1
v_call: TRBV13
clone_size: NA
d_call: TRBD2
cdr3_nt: TGTGCCAGCAGCTTAGATAGCGGGTTTTTAAATGAGCAGTTCTTC
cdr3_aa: CASSLDSGFLNEQFF

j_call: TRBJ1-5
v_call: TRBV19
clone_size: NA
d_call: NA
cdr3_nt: TGTGCCAGGCCGACGGATAGCAATCAGCCCCAGCATTTT
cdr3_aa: CARPTDSNQPQHF

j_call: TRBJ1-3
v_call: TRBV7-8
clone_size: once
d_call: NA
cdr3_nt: TGTGCCAGCAGCTCGGGACTGGAATTCTCTGGAAACACCATATATTTT
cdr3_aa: CASSSGLEFSGNTIYF

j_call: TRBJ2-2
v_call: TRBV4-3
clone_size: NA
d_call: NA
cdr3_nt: TGCGCCAGCAGCCAAGAGAGTTGGCCTCCATACACCGGGGAGCTGTTTTTT
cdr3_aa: CASSQESWPPYTGELFF

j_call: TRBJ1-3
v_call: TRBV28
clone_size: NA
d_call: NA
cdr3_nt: TGTGCCAGCAGTTTATGGAGGTCTGGAAACACCATATATTTT
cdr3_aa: CASSLWRSGNTIYF

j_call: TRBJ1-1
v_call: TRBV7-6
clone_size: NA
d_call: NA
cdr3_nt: TGTGCCAGCAGCTTAGTGGGGGGCGTGAACACTGAAGCTTTCTTT
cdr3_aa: CASSLVGGVNTEAFF

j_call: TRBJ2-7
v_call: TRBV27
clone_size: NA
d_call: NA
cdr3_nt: TGTGCCAGCAGTTATGGGTCTGCATCCGAGCAGTACTTC
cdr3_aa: CASSYGSASEQYF

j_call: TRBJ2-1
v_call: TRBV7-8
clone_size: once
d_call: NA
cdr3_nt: TGTGCCAGCAGCCCCGCCGGGCGCCGAAGGACCTACAATGAGCAGTTCTTC
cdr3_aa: CASSPAGRRRTYNEQFF

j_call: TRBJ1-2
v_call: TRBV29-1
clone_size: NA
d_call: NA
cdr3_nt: TGCAGCGTTGAAGGGAAGGGCGGTGGCTACACCTTC
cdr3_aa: CSVEGKGGGYTF

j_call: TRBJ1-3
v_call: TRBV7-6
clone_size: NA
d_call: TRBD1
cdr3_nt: TGTGCCAGCAGCTTGGACGGGACAGTCTCCGGAAACACCATATATTTT
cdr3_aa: CASSLDGTVSGNTIYF

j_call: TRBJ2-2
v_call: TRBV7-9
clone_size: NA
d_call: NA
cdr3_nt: TGTGCCAGCAGCACCCACGGGGGGAACACCGGGGAGCTGTTTTTT
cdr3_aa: CASSTHGGNTGELFF

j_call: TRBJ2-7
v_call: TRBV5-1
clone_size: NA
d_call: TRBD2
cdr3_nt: TGCGCCAGCAGCCCGGGGTTAGCGGGAGGCCTACCGAGCTCCTACGAGCAGTACTTC
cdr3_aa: CASSPGLAGGLPSSYEQYF

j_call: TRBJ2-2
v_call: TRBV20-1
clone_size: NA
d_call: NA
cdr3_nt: TGCAGTGCTAGTACGTTCCGAGCGAACACCGGGGAGCTGTTTTTT
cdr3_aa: CSASTFRANTGELFF

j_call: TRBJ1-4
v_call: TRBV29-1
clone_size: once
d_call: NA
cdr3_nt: TGCAGCGTTGCTGGGAGGGGAGAAAAACTGTTTTTT
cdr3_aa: CSVAGRGEKLFF

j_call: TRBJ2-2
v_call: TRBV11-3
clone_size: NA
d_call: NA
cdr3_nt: TGTGCCAGCAGCTCCCAGGTGGGACAACCCACCGGGGAGCTGTTTTTT
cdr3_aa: CASSSQVGQPTGELFF

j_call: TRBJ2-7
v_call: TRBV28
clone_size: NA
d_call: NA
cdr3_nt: TGTGCCAGCACCCTGGGGGGTTACGAGCAGTACTTC
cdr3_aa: CASTLGGYEQYF

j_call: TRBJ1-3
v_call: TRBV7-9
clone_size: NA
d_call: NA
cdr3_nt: TGTGCCAGCAGCCCCCCCGGGACGGCTGGAAACACCATATATTTT
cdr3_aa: CASSPPGTAGNTIYF

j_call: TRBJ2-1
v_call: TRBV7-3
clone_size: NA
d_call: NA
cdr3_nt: TGTGCCAGCAGCCCCACTAGGAATGACTGGTTCTTC
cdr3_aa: CASSPTRNDWFF

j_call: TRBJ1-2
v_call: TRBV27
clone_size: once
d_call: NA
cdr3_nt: TGTGCCAGCAGTTCAGGGGTGGACTATGGCTACACCTTC
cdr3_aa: CASSSGVDYGYTF

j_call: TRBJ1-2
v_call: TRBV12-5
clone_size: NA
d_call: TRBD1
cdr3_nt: TGTGCTAGTGGCATTAAGGGGACAGGGTATGGCTACACCTTC
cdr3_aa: CASGIKGTGYGYTF

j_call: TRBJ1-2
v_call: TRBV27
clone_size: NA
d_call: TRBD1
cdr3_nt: TGTGCCAGCAGTTTCAGACAGGGACGGTATGGCTACACCTTC
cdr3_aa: CASSFRQGRYGYTF

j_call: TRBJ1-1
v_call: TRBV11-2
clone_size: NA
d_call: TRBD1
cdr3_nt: TGTGCCAGCAGCGCTCCCCGACAGGGACCGACGGCTTTCTTT
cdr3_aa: CASSAPRQGPTAFF

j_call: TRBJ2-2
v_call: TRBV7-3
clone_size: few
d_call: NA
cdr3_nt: TGTGCCAGCAGCTTAGGTGCGGAGAGGACCGGGGAGCTGTTTTTT
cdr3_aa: CASSLGAERTGELFF

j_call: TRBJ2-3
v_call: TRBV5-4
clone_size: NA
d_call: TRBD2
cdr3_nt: TGTGCCAGCAGCTTTAGGACTAGCGGGAGGAGTGATACGCAGTATTTT
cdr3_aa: CASSFRTSGRSDTQYF

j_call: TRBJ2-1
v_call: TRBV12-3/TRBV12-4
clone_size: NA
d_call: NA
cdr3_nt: TGTGCCAGCAGGAGGGACACCTACAATGAGCAGTTCTTC
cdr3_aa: CASRRDTYNEQFF

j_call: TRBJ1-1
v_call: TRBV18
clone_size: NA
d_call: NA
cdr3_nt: TGTGCCACCAGCCGGGGTGAGGCCACTGAAGCTTTCTTT
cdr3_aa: CATSRGEATEAFF

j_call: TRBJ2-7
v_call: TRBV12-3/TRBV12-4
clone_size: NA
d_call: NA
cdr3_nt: TGTGCCAGCAGTTTCGGTCCGACCTACGAGCAGTACTTC
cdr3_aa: CASSFGPTYEQYF

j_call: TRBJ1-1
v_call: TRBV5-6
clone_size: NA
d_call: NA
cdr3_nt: TGTGCCAGCAGCTTGGGTCTTGGGCGCGAAGCTTTCTTT
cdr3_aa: CASSLGLGREAFF

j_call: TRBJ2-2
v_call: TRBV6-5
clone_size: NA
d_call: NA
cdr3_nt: TGTGCCAGCGGGTGGGGGCCTGTCGGGGAGCTGTTTTTT
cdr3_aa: CASGWGPVGELFF

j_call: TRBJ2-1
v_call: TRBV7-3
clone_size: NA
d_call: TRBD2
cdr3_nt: TGTGCCAGCTCAATTTCTAGCGGGAGTTACAATGAGCAGTTCTTC
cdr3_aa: CASSISSGSYNEQFF

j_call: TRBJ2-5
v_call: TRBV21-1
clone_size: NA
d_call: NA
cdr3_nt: TGTGCCAGCAGCAAAGCGCGTCGGGACATGGAAGAGACCCAGTACTTC
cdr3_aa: CASSKARRDMEETQYF

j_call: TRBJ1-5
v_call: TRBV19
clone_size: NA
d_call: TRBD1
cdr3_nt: TGTGCCAGTAGTTCCAGGGGGCTTTTTCAGCCCCAGCATTTT
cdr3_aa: CASSSRGLFQPQHF

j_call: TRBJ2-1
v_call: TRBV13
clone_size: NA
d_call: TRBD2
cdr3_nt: TGTGCCAGCAGCTTACTTTTGGGGGGAAAACTAGCGGGAGGCAATGAGCAGTTCTTC
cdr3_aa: CASSLLLGGKLAGGNEQFF

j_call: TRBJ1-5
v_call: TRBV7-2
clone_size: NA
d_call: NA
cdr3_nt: TGTGCCAGCAGCTTACAGAACAATCAGCCCCAGCATTTT
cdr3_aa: CASSLQNNQPQHF

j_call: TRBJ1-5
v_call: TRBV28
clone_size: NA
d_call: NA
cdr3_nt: TGTGCCAGCAGTCCCCAAGGGCCCACGAATCAGCCCCAGCATTTT
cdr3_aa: CASSPQGPTNQPQHF

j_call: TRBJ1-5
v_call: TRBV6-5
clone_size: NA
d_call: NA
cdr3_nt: TGTGCCAGCGGATTGGGGTTCGATCAGCCCCAGCATTTT
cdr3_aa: CASGLGFDQPQHF

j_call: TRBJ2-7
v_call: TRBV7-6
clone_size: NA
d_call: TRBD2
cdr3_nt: TGTGCCAGCAGCTTTACTAGCGGGAGGAGCGAGCAGTACTTC
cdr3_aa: CASSFTSGRSEQYF

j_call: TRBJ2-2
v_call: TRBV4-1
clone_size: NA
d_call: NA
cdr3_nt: TGCGCCAGCAGCCAAGATCTGGGAACCTCGAGCACCGGGGAGCTGTTTTTT
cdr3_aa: CASSQDLGTSSTGELFF

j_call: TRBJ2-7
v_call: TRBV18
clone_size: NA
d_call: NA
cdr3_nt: TGTGCCAGCTCACCGGGCCCGGCCCCCTCCTACGAGCAGTACTTC
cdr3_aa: CASSPGPAPSYEQYF

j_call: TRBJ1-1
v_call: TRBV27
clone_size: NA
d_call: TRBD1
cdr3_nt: TGTGCCAGCAGGACGGGACAGCACATGAACACTGAAGCTTTCTTT
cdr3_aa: CASRTGQHMNTEAFF

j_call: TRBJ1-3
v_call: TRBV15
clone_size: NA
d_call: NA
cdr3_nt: TGTGCCACCAGCAGAGGGCCGACTCTAGGAAACACCATATATTTT
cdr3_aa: CATSRGPTLGNTIYF